A selection of T cell receptor beta chains follows, all from one sample in a study of T cell responses to AZD1222 COVID-19 vaccine. Only in-frame clones appear in the TCRdb table, and some are missing; sequencing was by immunoSEQ multiplex PCR. In the table there are roughly 100,000 clones, 85% to 90% of which are singletons. Here the sequenced sample was peripheral blood, taken on day 0 of AZD1222 vaccination. These receptors all come from an adult in good health. CDR3s include the opening cysteine and the closing phenylalanine or tryptophan. Fields, in order: V gene, D gene, J gene, CDR3 length, clone size, CDR3 DNA, CDR3 protein. The D gene is left open where the match is weak. Not every row has a clone size; where given, it reads once, few, many or a size class.

>TRBV7-9|TRBD2|TRBJ2-1|16|.
TGTGCCAGCAGCCCCCCGGGACTAGCGGCCTACAATGAGCAGTTCTTC
CASSPPGLAAYNEQFF
>TRBV7-9|.|TRBJ1-1|14|.
TGTGCCAGCAGCTTTTTGCAGGGAACGACTGAAGCTTTCTTT
CASSFLQGTTEAFF
>TRBV9|.|TRBJ2-3|17|.
TGTGCCAGCAGCGTAGATGGGGGCGCGGGACCCACAGATACGCAGTATTTT
CASSVDGGAGPTDTQYF
>TRBV15|.|TRBJ2-3|13|.
TGTGCCACGTGGGCTCCTAGCACAGATACGCAGTATTTT
CATWAPSTDTQYF
>TRBV6-4|TRBD1|TRBJ1-6|15|.
TGTGCCAGCAGTGAAACGGACAGGGCAAATTCACCCCTCCACTTT
CASSETDRANSPLHF
>TRBV6-5|.|TRBJ1-5|15|once
TGTGCCAGCAGTTACTCGACCGGGAGCAATCAGCCCCAGCATTTT
CASSYSTGSNQPQHF
>TRBV11-2|TRBD1|TRBJ2-5|16|.
TGTGCCAGCAGCCCGTTGTCAGGGGGCAGTGAGGAGACCCAGTACTTC
CASSPLSGGSEETQYF
>TRBV11-3|.|TRBJ2-1|18|.
TGTGCCAGCAGCTTAGATCAGGGCGGGACCAGCTCCTACAATGAGCAGTTCTTC
CASSLDQGGTSSYNEQFF
>TRBV7-6|.|TRBJ1-6|15|.
TGTGCCAGCAGCCCGGGCCAGGAGTACAATTCACCCCTCCACTTT
CASSPGQEYNSPLHF
>TRBV19|TRBD1|TRBJ2-7|14|.
TGTGCCAGTAGCGCCCGACAGGGCTCCTACGAGCAGTACTTC
CASSARQGSYEQYF
>TRBV7-9|.|TRBJ2-7|12|.
TGTGCCAGCAGCTTAGCGATCTACGAGCAGTACTTC
CASSLAIYEQYF
>TRBV5-6|TRBD1|TRBJ1-2|15|.
TGTGCCAGCAGCCCGGATATGGACAGGATCTATGGCTACACCTTC
CASSPDMDRIYGYTF
>TRBV6-6|TRBD2|TRBJ2-7|15|.
TGTGCCAGCAGCTTTCTAGCGGGAGGCCCCTACGAGCAGTACTTC
CASSFLAGGPYEQYF
>TRBV7-3|.|TRBJ2-7|13|.
TGTGCCAGCAGCTTACGGCGGATCTACGAGCAGTACTTC
CASSLRRIYEQYF
>TRBV19|.|TRBJ1-5|12|few
TGTGCCAGTAGTTTCGTCAATCAGCCCCAGCATTTT
CASSFVNQPQHF
>TRBV28|.|TRBJ2-1|14|.
TGTGCCAGCACCCCTGGTATCTCCTACAATGAGCAGTTCTTC
CASTPGISYNEQFF
>TRBV6-4|.|TRBJ1-1|19|.
TGTGCCAGCAGTGACCTCGGGAGGGGGAGGAAGGGCTTGAACACTGAAGCTTTCTTT
CASSDLGRGRKGLNTEAFF
>TRBV6-5|TRBD1|TRBJ2-7|13|.
TGTGCCAGCAGTAGACAGGGGAATGGCGAGCAGTACTTC
CASSRQGNGEQYF
>TRBV7-8|.|TRBJ1-1|13|.
TGTGCCAGCACCGGACAGCAGAACACTGAAGCTTTCTTT
CASTGQQNTEAFF
>TRBV2|TRBD2|TRBJ2-1|16|few
TGTGCCAGCAGTGAGAGGACTAGCGGGAGTCGGAATGAGCAGTTCTTC
CASSERTSGSRNEQFF
>TRBV7-2|.|TRBJ1-2|15|.
TGTGCCAGCAGCAACCTTGAGGGGGGCAACTATGGCTACACCTTC
CASSNLEGGNYGYTF
>TRBV28|.|TRBJ1-3|14|.
TGTGCCAGCTACCCGGGTCTCTCTGGAAACACCATATATTTT
CASYPGLSGNTIYF
>TRBV9|TRBD2|TRBJ2-1|16|.
TGTGCCAGCAGCGTAGCTACAGCGGGAGGTCTCCATGAGCAGTTCTTC
CASSVATAGGLHEQFF
>TRBV7-3|TRBD1|TRBJ1-1|13|.
TGTGCCAGCAGCTTAAAGGCAGGGGGCAAAGCTTTCTTT
CASSLKAGGKAFF
>TRBV5-6|.|TRBJ2-5|14|.
TGTGCCAGCAGCCCCCTCGGAGAACAAGAGACCCAGTACTTC
CASSPLGEQETQYF
>TRBV19|.|TRBJ1-1|13|.
TGTGCCAGTAGTCAGACAGATGTGAATCAAGCTTTCTTT
CASSQTDVNQAFF
>TRBV12-3/TRBV12-4|.|TRBJ1-1|12|.
TGTGCCAGCTCACCGGACGCTCTTGAAGCTTTCTTT
CASSPDALEAFF
>TRBV18|TRBD2|TRBJ2-7|16|.
TGTGCCAGCTCACGTCCGGGACTAGCGGGGATGTACGAGCAGTACTTC
CASSRPGLAGMYEQYF
>TRBV7-3|.|TRBJ2-2|13|.
TGTGCCAGCAGCCCCGCCTTCACCGGGGAGCTGTTTTTT
CASSPAFTGELFF
>TRBV28|.|TRBJ2-7|15|.
TGTGCCAGCGGTACACCAGGCCCCCCGAACTACGAGCAGTACTTC
CASGTPGPPNYEQYF
>TRBV13|TRBD1|TRBJ2-3|14|.
TGTGCCAGCAGCCATGGACAGGGGGGAGATACGCAGTATTTT
CASSHGQGGDTQYF
>TRBV5-8|TRBD1|TRBJ1-3|14|.
TGTGCCAGCAGCGACAGGGGATCTGGAAACACCATATATTTT
CASSDRGSGNTIYF
>TRBV7-2|TRBD2|TRBJ2-4|15|.
TGTGCCAGCAGCTCCCCACTAGCGGATAAAAACATTCAGTACTTC
CASSSPLADKNIQYF
>TRBV7-7|.|TRBJ2-7|13|.
TGTGCTAGCAGCAGCGGACATACCTACGAGCAGTACTTC
CASSSGHTYEQYF
>TRBV30|.|TRBJ1-3|14|.
TGTGCCTGGGGGACATCCGCCTCTGGAAACACCATATATTTT
CAWGTSASGNTIYF
>TRBV28|TRBD1|TRBJ1-4|15|.
TGTGCCAGCAGTCGGCGGACAGGGGGTTTTGAAAAACTGTTTTTT
CASSRRTGGFEKLFF
>TRBV20-1|TRBD2|TRBJ2-1|16|.
TGCAGTGCTAGTCTCGGGGGCGGGAGGGCCATAGGTGAGCAGTTCTTC
CSASLGGGRAIGEQFF
>TRBV5-1|TRBD2|TRBJ2-7|15|.
TGCGCCAGCAGCTATAGCGGGGGGAGCTCCTACGAGCAGTACTTC
CASSYSGGSSYEQYF
>TRBV6-5|.|TRBJ2-7|12|.
TGTGCCAGCGGCGGAAAATCCTACGAGCAGTACTTC
CASGGKSYEQYF
>TRBV4-2|TRBD2|TRBJ2-1|16|.
TGTGCCAGCAGGGTCGGACTAGCGGGAGGGCCGGATGAGCAGTTCTTC
CASRVGLAGGPDEQFF
>TRBV5-1|TRBD1|TRBJ2-2|14|.
TGCGCCAGCAGCCGGGACAGGGAGGCCGGGGAGCTGTTTTTT
CASSRDREAGELFF
>TRBV9|TRBD1|TRBJ2-1|15|few
TGTGCCAGCAGCCCCGGGACAGTGAGCTACAATGAGCAGTTCTTC
CASSPGTVSYNEQFF
>TRBV4-1|TRBD1|TRBJ2-1|16|.
TGCGCCAGCAGCCAAGAGGGACAGGGCTCCTACAATGAGCAGTTCTTC
CASSQEGQGSYNEQFF
>TRBV5-1|.|TRBJ1-1|19|.
TGCGCCAGCAGCTCCAGAAGGGCTGGGGCAGCGTACACCGGGACTGAAGCTTTCTTT
CASSSRRAGAAYTGTEAFF
>TRBV7-9|.|TRBJ2-1|17|once
TGTGCCAGCAGCCGGGTTCAGGGGACGGACTTCCGTCATGAGCAGTTCTTC
CASSRVQGTDFRHEQFF
>TRBV24-1|.|TRBJ2-3|14|.
TGTGCCACCAGTGATTCCCCGGGCCTTGGTACGCAGTATTTT
CATSDSPGLGTQYF
>TRBV28|TRBD2|TRBJ2-2|16|.
TGTGCCAGCAGTTCTGATAGCGGGAGAAGAACCGGGGAGCTGTTTTTT
CASSSDSGRRTGELFF
>TRBV7-2|TRBD1|TRBJ2-7|15|.
TGTGCCAGCAGGGTGGGGACAGGGGAAAACTACGAGCAGTACTTC
CASRVGTGENYEQYF
>TRBV9|.|TRBJ2-3|13|.
TGTGCCAGCAGTACCCCAGTCACAGATACGCAGTATTTT
CASSTPVTDTQYF